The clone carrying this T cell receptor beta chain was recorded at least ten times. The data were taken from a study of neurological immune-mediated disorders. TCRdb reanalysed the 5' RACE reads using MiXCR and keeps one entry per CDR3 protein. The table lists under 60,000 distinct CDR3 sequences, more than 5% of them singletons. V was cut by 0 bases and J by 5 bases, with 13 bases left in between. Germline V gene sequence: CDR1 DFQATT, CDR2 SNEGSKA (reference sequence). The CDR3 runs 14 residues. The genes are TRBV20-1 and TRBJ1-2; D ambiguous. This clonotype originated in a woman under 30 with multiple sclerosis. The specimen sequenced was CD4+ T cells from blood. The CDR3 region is CSARDPELRYGYTF. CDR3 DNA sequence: TGCAGTGCTAGAGACCCCGAACTGCGGTATGGCTACACCTTC.